One sample yielded the 21 T cell receptor beta chains listed below, sequenced in a study of early T cells in non-severe SARS-CoV-2 infection. TCRdb re-analysed the 5' RACE reads in MiXCR, keeping a single row per CDR3 protein. This table holds about 70,000 distinct CDR3 sequences, roughly 12% found once. Specimen: whole blood, collected at baseline. All receptors come from an adult who was a healthcare worker with PCR-confirmed SARS-CoV-2 infection or an uninfected control (not recorded which). The donor label of this sample is uncertain.

This clonotype was detected ten times or more. V usage is TRBV7-2 and J usage is TRBJ1-5; unclear D gene. The CDR3 totals 15 residues. Trimming removed 4 bases from V and 7 bases from J, with 17 bases in between. CDR1 and CDR2 (germline): SGHTA, FQGNSA. The CDR3 here is CASSSKVWAGQPQHF. The CDR3, as DNA: TGTGCCAGCAGCTCCAAAGTGTGGGCGGGACAGCCCCAGCATTTT.

The chain uses TRBV5-1 and TRBJ1-1; D is uncertain. This CDR3 region has 12 residues. The V gene's germline CDR1 is SGHRS and CDR2 YFSETQ. The V end lost 1 base, the J end lost 8 bases, and 9 bases lay between the germline ends. The CDR3 protein is CASSLPGREAFF. CDR3 nucleotide sequence: TGCGCCAGCAGCTTGCCGGGCAGGGAAGCTTTCTTT.

This clonotype was recorded at least ten times. The chain recombines TRBV10-3 with TRBJ2-7, with D perhaps being TRBD1 or TRBD2 (5 bases each). Trimming removed 8 bases at V and 3 bases at J, with 11 bases between. This CDR3 region has 12 residues. Germline CDR1 and CDR2: ENHRY and SYGVKD. Written as DNA, the CDR3 is TGTGCCATCGGGGGAAACGGCTACGAGCAGTACTTC. Its translation: CAIGGNGYEQYF.

The gene calls are TRBV4-3 and TRBJ2-7, with D perhaps matching TRBD1 (5 bases). Between the trimmed V and J ends, which lost 0 bases and 4 bases, there was a span of 13 bases. Germline V gene data show CDR1 as LGHNA and CDR2 as YSLEER. CDR3 size: 15 residues. CDR3 coding DNA: TGCGCCAGCAGCCAAGAAGGGCACAGGTCTTACGAGCAGTACTTC. Protein sequence: CASSQEGHRSYEQYF.

V usage is TRBV2 and J usage is TRBJ2-2, with 8 bases lining up with TRBD2. J gave up 4 bases and V 8 bases, and 9 bases lay outside the gene matches. The germline CDR1 and CDR2 sequences are SNHLY and FYNNEI. The CDR3 totals 15 residues. Here the CDR3 reads CASSLAEPGTGELFF. The CDR3 region has the DNA TGTGCCAGCTCACTAGCGGAGCCAGGCACCGGGGAGCTGTTTTTT.

This clonotype was counted between two and nine times. The chain carries TRBV11-2 and TRBJ2-7; TRBD1 is a possible D gene (6 bases). Between the trimmed V and J ends, which lost 4 bases and 2 bases, there was a span of 24 bases. The CDR3 is 18 residues long. Germline assignment: CDR1 SGHAT and CDR2 FQNNGV. Here the CDR3 reads CASSSRPPGTTGTYEQYF. In DNA form, the CDR3 reads TGTGCCAGCAGCTCCCGCCCCCCCGGGACAACCGGAACCTACGAGCAGTACTTC. Full variable domain (remainder filled in from reference TRBV11-2 and TRBJ2-7): EAGVAQSPRYKIIEKRQSVAFWCNPISGHATLYWYQQILGQGPKLLIQFQNNGVVDDSQLPKDRFSAERLKGVDSTLKIQPAKLEDSAVYLCASSSRPPGTTGTYEQYFGPGTRLTVT.

V is TRBV28 and J is TRBJ2-7; 11 bases are shared with TRBD2. From germline, CDR1 is MDHEN and CDR2 SYDVKM. The trim removed 6 bases at V and 3 bases at J, leaving 7 bases unmatched. This CDR3 spans 15 amino acids. The CDR3 reads CASSLLAGVGYEQYF. In DNA form, the CDR3 reads TGTGCCAGCAGCCTACTAGCGGGAGTGGGCTACGAGCAGTACTTC.

This clonotype came up a few times. A read error may produce the germline difference seen at one junction end. The J gene is TRBJ2-7, the V gene TRBV20-1; D perhaps matches TRBD1 (6 bases). Germline assignment: CDR1 DFQATT and CDR2 SNEGSKA (reference sequence). The CDR3 is 11 amino acids. The CDR3 DNA is TGCAGTGCCAGGGGCGAGGGAAAATCTAACTTC. It is translated as CSARGEGKSNF.

The chain recombines TRBV12-3 or TRBV12-4 with TRBJ1-4; unclear D gene. The ends were cut back, 3 bases at V and 3 bases at J, with 14 bases in the middle. The CDR3 spans 16 residues. The CDR3 is CASSLYRPGSNEKLFF. CDR3 DNA sequence: TGTGCCAGCAGTTTGTACCGCCCGGGTTCTAATGAAAAACTGTTTTTT.

The sample holds many counts of this clonotype. The gene calls are TRBV20-1 and TRBJ1-4, with D tentatively TRBD1 (6 bases). The V end was cut by 4 bases, the J end by 0 bases, with 12 bases between. CDR3 length: 15 amino acids. Germline CDR1 reads DFQATT; CDR2 reads SNEGSKA (reference sequence). The CDR3 DNA sequence: TGCAGTGCTACGGACAGCTTAGCAACTAATGAAAAACTGTTTTTT. It specifies CSATDSLATNEKLFF.

This clonotype was seen many times. V gene TRBV29-1 combines with J gene TRBJ2-1; 9 bases fit TRBD2. The CDR3 length is 14 residues. The junction had 6 bases not matched to a gene; V was cut back by 7 bases and J by 2 bases. Germline CDR1 is SQVTM and CDR2 is ANQGSEA. CDR3 protein: CSALRLAAYNEQFF. CDR3 in DNA: TGCAGCGCGCTCCGACTAGCGGCCTACAATGAGCAGTTCTTC.

This clonotype was detected a few times. The rearrangement joins TRBV15 to TRBJ2-7, with 7 nucleotides matching TRBD2. CDR3 length equals 15 residues. Germline V gene sequence: CDR1 LNHNV, CDR2 YYDKDF (reference sequence). V gave up 5 bases and J gave up 9 bases; unmatched junction bases: 16. CDR3 sequence (DNA): TGTGCCACCAGCGGGACGAAGACAGCGGGAACCGCGCAGTACTTC. It translates to CATSGTKTAGTAQYF.

The sample holds a few counts of this clonotype. The rearrangement links TRBV12-3 or TRBV12-4 to TRBJ1-5, with D possibly being TRBD1 (5 bases). The V end was cut by 6 bases, the J end by 6 bases, with 15 bases between. The CDR3 runs to 14 residues. CDR3: CASSQLGPGQPQHF. For the CDR3, the DNA is TGTGCCAGCAGCCAGCTGGGGCCCGGTCAGCCCCAGCATTTT.

This clonotype was observed many times. This chain uses TRBV5-1 with TRBJ1-6, with D possibly being TRBD1 (6 bases). The V end lost 4 bases, the J end lost 8 bases, and 13 bases lay between the germline ends. The CDR3 consists of 14 residues. Germline CDR1 is SGHRS and CDR2 is YFSETQ. CDR3 residues: CASSPGGLDSPLHF. The CDR3, as DNA: TGCGCCAGCAGCCCGGGGGGGCTGGATTCACCCCTCCACTTT. Full variable domain (outside the CDR3, taken from reference TRBV5-1 and TRBJ1-6): KAGVTQTPRYLIKTRGQQVTLSCSPISGHRSVSWYQQTPGQGLQFLFEYFSETQRNKGNFPGRFSGRQFSNSRSEMNVSTLELGDSALYLCASSPGGLDSPLHFGNGTRLTVT.

The chain employs TRBV20-1 and TRBJ2-2; D ambiguous. This CDR3 contains 13 residues. Per the germline V gene, CDR1 is DFQATT and CDR2 is SNEGSKA (reference sequence). Trimming removed 1 base from V and 6 bases from J, with 9 bases in between. CDR3 nucleotides: TGCAGTGCTAGAGTCCCCCTCGCCGGGGAGCTGTTTTTT. As protein: CSARVPLAGELFF.

In this sample, this clonotype turned up many times. The CDR3 sequence: CAGWSGGPNNEQFF. The CDR3 bases are TGTGCCGGATGGAGCGGGGGCCCAAACAATGAGCAGTTCTTC. The chain uses TRBV10-3 and TRBJ2-1; 8 bases match TRBD2. Looked up from germline, CDR1 is ENHRY and CDR2 is SYGVKD. The CDR3 extends over 14 amino acids. V gave up 11 bases and J gave up 5 bases; unmatched junction bases: 11.

This clonotype was seen at least ten times. The chain employs TRBV7-2 and TRBJ2-5; unclear D gene. The CDR3 has 12 amino acids. Trimming shortened V by 0 bases and J by 5 bases, and 4 bases separated the two germline ends. CDR1 and CDR2 (germline): SGHTA, FQGNSA. CDR3 sequence: CASSLARETQYF. DNA of the CDR3: TGTGCCAGCAGCTTAGCGCGGGAGACCCAGTACTTC. The full variable domain, rest sourced from reference TRBV7-2 and TRBJ2-5, is GAGVSQSPSNKVTEKGKDVELRCDPISGHTALYWYRQSLGQGLEFLIYFQGNSAPDKSGLPSDRFSAERTGGSVSTLTIQRTQQEDSAVYLCASSLARETQYFGPGTRLLVL.

The rearrangement uses TRBV6-1 and TRBJ2-7; 7 nucleotides line up with TRBD1. CDR3 length: 14 residues. V dropped 2 bases and J dropped 1; count of bases not matched to a gene: 2. Germline CDR1 is MNHNS and CDR2 is SASEGT. This chain's CDR3 is CASSEQGQSYEQYF. Here the CDR3 DNA reads TGTGCCAGCAGTGAACAGGGACAGTCCTACGAGCAGTACTTC.

This clonotype was observed a handful of times. This chain links TRBV6-6 with TRBJ2-7, with D hard to call. V was trimmed by 2 bases and J by 7 bases, leaving 12 bases between them. Germline V gene lookup returns CDR1 MNHNY and CDR2 SVGAGI (reference sequence). CDR3 length: 13 amino acids. The CDR3 protein is CASSYGPPREQYF. The CDR3 coding sequence is TGTGCCAGCAGTTACGGACCGCCAAGGGAGCAGTACTTC.

The V and J genes are TRBV12-3 or TRBV12-4 and TRBJ2-3; no firm D call. The V end lost 3 bases, the J end lost 0 bases, and 10 bases lay between the germline ends. There are 15 residues in the CDR3. CDR3 in DNA: TGTGCCAGCAGTTTCCGTTTACGGAGCACAGATACGCAGTATTTT. This codes for CASSFRLRSTDTQYF.

This clonotype was counted many times. The CDR3: CASSQEAGLDRTDTQYF. The CDR3 DNA reads as TGTGCCAGCAGCCAAGAGGCGGGCCTGGACCGCACAGATACGCAGTATTTT. This chain links TRBV3-1 with TRBJ2-3; a possible D gene is TRBD2 (5 bases). From germline, CDR1 is LGHDT and CDR2 YNNKEL (reference sequence). Trimming pared 0 bases from V and 1 base from J, leaving 14 bases between. The CDR3 has 17 residues.